This entry lists 25 T cell receptor beta chains sequenced from one sample in a study of T cells expressing NK-cell markers. For each CDR3 protein, TCRdb gives one entry from its re-call of the 5' RACE reads, without DNA. This sample's table has about 380,000 distinct CDR3 sequences. Sequencing was done on a sample of blood T cells: a sorted CD56 or NKG2C T cell subset, CD4+ or CD8+ T cells, or bulk PBMC T cells (not recorded which). These receptor sequences come from a man aged 18-75 years in good health.

The chain links TRBV10-3 to TRBJ2-5; the D call from TCRdb, TRBD2, cannot be confirmed without DNA. The CDR3 has 14 amino acids. In germline, CDR1 is ENHRY, CDR2 SYGVKD. The CDR3 loop reads CAIAQRGGQETQYF.

This chain uses TRBV6-1 with TRBJ2-7. The CDR3 contains 14 residues. The germline V gene encodes CDR1 MNHNS and CDR2 SASEGT. CDR3 loop: CASSVVGATYEQYF.

The V and J genes are TRBV18 and TRBJ2-3; TCRdb selects TRBD1, and the lack of DNA leaves this call unchecked. Germline lookup yields CDR1 KGHSH and CDR2 LQKENI. This CDR3 region has 14 residues. The CDR3 here is CASSPSQGTDTQYF.

This chain links TRBV10-2 with TRBJ2-4. Germline lookup yields CDR1 WSHSY and CDR2 SAAADI. The CDR3 loop spans 14 amino acids. The chain's CDR3 is CASRVGGAQNIQYF.

The V gene is TRBV13, the J gene TRBJ2-1; with no DNA, the TCRdb D assignment of TRBD2 cannot be verified. The CDR3 covers 20 residues. The germline gives CDR1 PRHDT, CDR2 FYEKMQ (reference sequence). The CDR3 sequence is CASSPRPGLAGSGSYNEQFF.

The chain has TRBV20-1 and TRBJ2-7; TCRdb lists TRBD2, though no DNA is available to test this call. CDR3 length equals 15 residues. Germline loops: CDR1 DFQATT, CDR2 SNEGSKA (reference sequence). CDR3 residues: CSANPGLATSYEQYF.

The genes are TRBV7-7 and TRBJ2-7; TCRdb picks TRBD2, but there is no DNA to check that call. The CDR3 has 16 residues. The germline V gene encodes CDR1 SSHAT and CDR2 FNYEAQ (reference sequence). CDR3 amino acids: CASSLAGLASSYEQYF.

The rearrangement uses TRBV7-8 and TRBJ2-1; no DNA is available, so the TRBD2 call from TCRdb remains unchecked. Germline CDR1 is SGHVS and CDR2 is FQNEAQ. The CDR3 contains 18 residues. CDR3 protein: CASSIGLAGGSSYNEQFF.

This chain links TRBV7-8 with TRBJ2-7. The germline gives CDR1 SGHVS, CDR2 FQNEAQ. The CDR3 totals 14 residues. CDR3: CASSLQGLGYEQYF.

This chain links TRBV7-2 with TRBJ2-5; with no DNA, the TCRdb D assignment of TRBD1 cannot be verified. The CDR3 covers 12 residues. CDR1 and CDR2 from the germline V gene are SGHTA and FQGNSA. CDR3 sequence: CASSLGAGQDNF.

The chain combines TRBV5-1 with TRBJ2-3; TCRdb's D gene call, TRBD2, goes unchecked for lack of DNA. CDR1 is SGHRS, CDR2 YFSETQ, per germline. The CDR3 loop spans 15 amino acids. The CDR3 sequence: CASSLASGTRNTQYF.

The rearrangement joins TRBV15 to TRBJ2-3; TCRdb indicates TRBD1, and absent DNA this call remains unverified. The CDR3 is made up of 16 amino acids. CDR1 and CDR2 (germline): LNHNV, YYDKDF (reference sequence). CDR3 region: CATSKGSTSGTDTQYF.

The J gene is TRBJ2-3, the V gene TRBV6-4; TCRdb lists TRBD1, though no DNA is available to test this call. The CDR3 runs to 15 residues. The germline gives CDR1 MRHNA, CDR2 SNTAGT. The CDR3 protein is CASSDNTPGSDTQYF.

V and J are TRBV2 and TRBJ1-5; TCRdb returns TRBD1, unconfirmable since there is no DNA. Germline V gene lookup returns CDR1 SNHLY and CDR2 FYNNEI. The CDR3 is 17 amino acids. This CDR3 is CASRKRRTEYSNQPQHF.

This chain joins TRBV3-1 and TRBJ2-7. Germline-derived CDR1 and CDR2 are LGHDT and YNNKEL (reference sequence). The CDR3 runs 15 residues. The CDR3: CASSQALGPFYEQYF.

This rearrangement joins TRBV7-9 to TRBJ2-2; the D gene TCRdb calls, TRBD1, cannot be checked with no DNA. This CDR3 is built from 16 residues. Germline CDR1 and CDR2: SEHNR and FQNEAQ (reference sequence). CDR3: CASSRPGQGGTGELFF. Using reference TRBV7-9 and TRBJ2-2 for the parts outside the CDR3, the full variable domain is DTGVSQNPRHKITKRGQNVTFRCDPISEHNRLYWYRQTLGQGPEFLTYFQNEAQLEKSRLLSDRFSAERPKGSFSTLEIQRTEQGDSAMYLCASSRPGQGGTGELFFGEGSRLTVL.

The rearrangement joins TRBV5-1 to TRBJ2-5; checking the TCRdb D call of TRBD2 is not possible without DNA. The CDR3 consists of 17 residues. Germline V lookup: CDR1 SGHRS, CDR2 YFSETQ. CDR3 sequence reads: CASSLGYLAGVQETQYF.

The CDR3 reads CSAPPDRVSHEQYF. This rearrangement joins TRBV20-1 to TRBJ2-7; TCRdb gives TRBD1 as the D gene, but with no DNA this cannot be confirmed. The CDR3 consists of 14 residues. The germline V gene encodes CDR1 DFQATT and CDR2 SNEGSKA (reference sequence).

The genes are TRBV12-3 or TRBV12-4 and TRBJ2-7; the D call of TRBD1 rests on TCRdb alone, since no DNA is present to check it. The CDR3 has 15 amino acids. CDR3 region: CASSSRQGRHNEQYF.

The rearrangement links TRBV7-7 to TRBJ2-1; TCRdb designates TRBD1, a call that cannot be tested without DNA. The CDR3 consists of 15 residues. Germline V gene data show CDR1 as SSHAT and CDR2 as FNYEAQ (reference sequence). The CDR3 spells CASSLAPGQGGEQFF.

This rearrangement joins TRBV12-3 or TRBV12-4 to TRBJ1-1; TCRdb returns TRBD1, unconfirmable since there is no DNA. CDR3 length: 15 residues. This chain's CDR3 is CASSSPTGLNTEAFF.

The chain uses TRBV7-2 and TRBJ2-7; TCRdb's D call of TRBD1 is untestable without DNA. The CDR3 loop spans 16 amino acids. Germline-derived CDR1 and CDR2 are SGHTA and FQGNSA. The CDR3 region is CASSSRGGASSYEQYF.

The V gene is TRBV10-3, the J gene TRBJ1-5; TCRdb's D call of TRBD1 is untestable without DNA. This CDR3 is 15 amino acids long. CDR1 and CDR2 from the germline V gene are ENHRY and SYGVKD. The CDR3 sequence is CAISDSDRGHQPQHF.

The gene calls are TRBV20-1 and TRBJ2-2; as DNA is missing, the TRBD1 call by TCRdb cannot be tested. This CDR3 is built from 15 residues. Germline V CDR1 and CDR2: DFQATT, SNEGSKA (reference sequence). CDR3 loop: CSARAGGAASGELFF.

The chain has TRBV7-9 and TRBJ2-1; TCRdb lists TRBD2, though no DNA is available to test this call. The CDR3 has 15 residues. Germline CDR1 and CDR2: SEHNR and FQNEAQ (reference sequence). CDR3 residues: CASSLTSGGASEQFF.